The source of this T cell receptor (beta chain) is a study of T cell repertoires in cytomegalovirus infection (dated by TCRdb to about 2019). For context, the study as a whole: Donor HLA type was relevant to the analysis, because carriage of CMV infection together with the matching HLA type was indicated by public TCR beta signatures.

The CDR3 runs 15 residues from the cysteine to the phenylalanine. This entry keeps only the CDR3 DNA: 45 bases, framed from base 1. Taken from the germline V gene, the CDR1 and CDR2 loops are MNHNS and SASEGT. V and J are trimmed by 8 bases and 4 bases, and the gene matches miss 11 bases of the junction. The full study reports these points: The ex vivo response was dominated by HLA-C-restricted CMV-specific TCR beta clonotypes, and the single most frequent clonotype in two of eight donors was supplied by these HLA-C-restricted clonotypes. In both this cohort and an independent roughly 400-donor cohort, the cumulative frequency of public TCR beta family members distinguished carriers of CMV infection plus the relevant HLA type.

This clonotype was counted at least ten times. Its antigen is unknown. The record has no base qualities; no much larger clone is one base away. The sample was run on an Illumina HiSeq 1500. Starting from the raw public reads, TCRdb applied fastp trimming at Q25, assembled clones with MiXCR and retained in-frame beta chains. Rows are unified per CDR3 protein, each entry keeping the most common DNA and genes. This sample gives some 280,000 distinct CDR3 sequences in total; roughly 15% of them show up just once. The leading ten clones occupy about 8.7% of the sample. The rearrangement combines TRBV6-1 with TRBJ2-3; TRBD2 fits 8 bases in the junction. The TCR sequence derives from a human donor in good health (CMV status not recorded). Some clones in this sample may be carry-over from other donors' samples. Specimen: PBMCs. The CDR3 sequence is CASRPGLGEADTQYF. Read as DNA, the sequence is TGTGCCAGCCGACCGGGACTAGGGGAGGCAGATACGCAGTATTTT.